This T cell receptor beta chain comes out of a study of T cells after posttransplantation cyclophosphamide (dated by TCRdb to 2015 to 2016). With regard to the full study: Using TRB sequencing, the study followed how the T cell repertoire reconstituted after myeloablative bone marrow transplantation in which posttransplantation cyclophosphamide served as GVHD prophylaxis. Public TRB sequences were compared against a database of over 3,000 sequences linked to responses to pathogens, tumor antigens, self-antigens and alloantigens. Up to about 3 additional blood samples from 2 to 5.2 years after transplant were also TRB-sequenced in 3 patients, as was pretransplant blood from a handful of patients. Because TRA and TRB clonality correlated tightly in 10 or so samples, the subsequent TCR analyses were limited to TRB only. Antigen receptor sequencing covered samples from approximately 38 PTCy-treated patients and some 15 of their related bone marrow donors. Blood from every one of the 30 or so PTCy patients who had 1-year posttransplant specimens underwent TRB sequencing.

In the case of this clone: It lacks a known antigen. No qualities accompany the bases; no much larger clone lies one base away.

The control group consisted of ten to eleven patients who received myeloablative marrow transplants with methotrexate plus a calcineurin inhibitor and who were sampled 1 year after transplant. Mononuclear cells from peripheral blood and bone marrow were separated by Ficoll-Hypaque density centrifugation and then cryopreserved. Genomic DNA was used for TRB sequencing, which was performed with the immunoSEQ assay at survey resolution or with the hsTCRB kit. As for how the authors treated the data: Initial read processing used immunoSEQ software, and repertoire analyses used the LymphoSeq R package. Clonality was calculated as 1 minus normalized Shannon entropy, and the Gini coefficient was also calculated for each TRB dataset. To infer phenotypes in unsorted samples, TRB sequences from sorted subsets of the recipient or donor were mapped onto the unsorted samples of the same recipient. TCRdb stores this immuneACCESS table with in-frame sequences only. Part of the clones is absent; in the studies checked, under half of the shortfall reflects unresolved V genes, and no reason is known for the rest. The V and J calls and clone size were taken over from that table, and D and trimming were inferred from the DNA. The sample profile shows more than 9,500 clones; around 80% of them were found once. The ten largest make up about 4% of the sample.

Reading from cysteine to phenylalanine, the CDR3 counts 15 amino acids. CDR3 DNA only is kept here, 45 bases in frame from base 1. From V the trimming removes 1 base and from J it removes 4 bases, while the gene matches leave 3 bases of the junction unaccounted for. Based on the germline V gene, the CDR1 and CDR2 sequences are SGHVS and FQNEAQ. Findings and caveats that apply to the study as a whole: Donor-recipient similarity was low at 1-2 months but increased during the first year, and donor CD8+ memory clones often dominated later blood repertoires. The TRB repertoires of T cells infiltrating skin or GI tract showed only limited overlap with the TRB repertoires of T cells in blood. Across 45 patients, recipient CMV seropositivity and CMV reactivation were highly associated with TRB clonality; PTCy diversity was similar to CNI/methotrexate controls.

The TCR comes from a young adult male patient who received an allogeneic stem cell transplant from an unrelated donor, was CMV-positive, and had acute GVHD only. Some T cells seen after a transplant may have their origin in the graft donor. The starting material was PBMCs, obtained 350 to 400 days after allogeneic stem cell transplant with calcineurin inhibitor and methotrexate. Rearrangement joined TRBV7-8 to TRBJ2-1, with 8 bases matching TRBD2. The CDR3 region has the sequence CASSLEAGVYNEQFF. At the DNA level, the sequence is TGTGCCAGCAGCTTAGAAGCGGGAGTGTACAATGAGCAGTTCTTC.